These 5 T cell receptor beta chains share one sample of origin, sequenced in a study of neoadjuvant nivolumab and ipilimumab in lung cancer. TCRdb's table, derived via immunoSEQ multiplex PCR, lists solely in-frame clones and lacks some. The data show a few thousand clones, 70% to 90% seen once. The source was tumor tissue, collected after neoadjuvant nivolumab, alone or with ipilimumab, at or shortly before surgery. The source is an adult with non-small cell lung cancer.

CDR3 sequence reads: CASTLTSNYGYTF. DNA of the CDR3: TGTGCCAGCACCCTGACGAGTAACTATGGCTACACCTTC. The chain joins TRBV6-1 to TRBJ1-2; D uncertain. Trimming pared 7 bases from V and 1 base from J, leaving 10 bases between. The CDR3 is made up of 13 amino acids. CDR1 and CDR2 from the germline V gene are MNHNS and SASEGT.

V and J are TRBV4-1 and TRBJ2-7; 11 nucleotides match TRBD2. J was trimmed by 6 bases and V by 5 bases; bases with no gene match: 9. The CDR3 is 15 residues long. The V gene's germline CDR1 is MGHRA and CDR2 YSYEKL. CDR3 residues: CASSFLTSGEGEQYF. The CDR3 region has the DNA TGCGCCAGCAGCTTCCTGACTAGCGGGGAAGGCGAGCAGTACTTC.

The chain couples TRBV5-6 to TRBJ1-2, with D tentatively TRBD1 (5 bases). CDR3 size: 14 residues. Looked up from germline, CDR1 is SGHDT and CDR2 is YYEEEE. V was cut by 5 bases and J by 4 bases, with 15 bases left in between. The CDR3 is CASSREGLVYGYTF. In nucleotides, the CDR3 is TGTGCCAGCAGTCGTGAGGGGCTGGTCTATGGCTACACCTTC. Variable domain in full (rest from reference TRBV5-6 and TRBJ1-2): DAGVTQSPTHLIKTRGQQVTLRCSPKSGHDTVSWYQQALGQGPQFIFQYYEEEERQRGNFPDRFSGHQFPNYSSELNVNALLLGDSALYLCASSREGLVYGYTFGSGTRLTVV.

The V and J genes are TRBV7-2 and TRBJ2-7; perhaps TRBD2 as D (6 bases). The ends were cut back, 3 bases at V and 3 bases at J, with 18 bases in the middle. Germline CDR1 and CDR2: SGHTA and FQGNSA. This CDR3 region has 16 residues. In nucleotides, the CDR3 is TGTGCCAGCAGCTTGCAGACCGGGAGCCCTAACTACGAGCAGTACTTC. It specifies CASSLQTGSPNYEQYF. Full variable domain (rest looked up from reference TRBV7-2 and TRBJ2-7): GAGVSQSPSNKVTEKGKDVELRCDPISGHTALYWYRQSLGQGLEFLIYFQGNSAPDKSGLPSDRFSAERTGGSVSTLTIQRTQQEDSAVYLCASSLQTGSPNYEQYFGPGTRLTVT.

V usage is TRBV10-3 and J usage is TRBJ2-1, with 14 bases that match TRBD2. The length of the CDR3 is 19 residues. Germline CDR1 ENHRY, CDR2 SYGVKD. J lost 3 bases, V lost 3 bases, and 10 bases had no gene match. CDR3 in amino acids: CAISDPTGLAGGNYNEQFF. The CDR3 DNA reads TGTGCCATCAGTGACCCAACTGGACTAGCGGGGGGCAACTACAATGAGCAGTTCTTC.